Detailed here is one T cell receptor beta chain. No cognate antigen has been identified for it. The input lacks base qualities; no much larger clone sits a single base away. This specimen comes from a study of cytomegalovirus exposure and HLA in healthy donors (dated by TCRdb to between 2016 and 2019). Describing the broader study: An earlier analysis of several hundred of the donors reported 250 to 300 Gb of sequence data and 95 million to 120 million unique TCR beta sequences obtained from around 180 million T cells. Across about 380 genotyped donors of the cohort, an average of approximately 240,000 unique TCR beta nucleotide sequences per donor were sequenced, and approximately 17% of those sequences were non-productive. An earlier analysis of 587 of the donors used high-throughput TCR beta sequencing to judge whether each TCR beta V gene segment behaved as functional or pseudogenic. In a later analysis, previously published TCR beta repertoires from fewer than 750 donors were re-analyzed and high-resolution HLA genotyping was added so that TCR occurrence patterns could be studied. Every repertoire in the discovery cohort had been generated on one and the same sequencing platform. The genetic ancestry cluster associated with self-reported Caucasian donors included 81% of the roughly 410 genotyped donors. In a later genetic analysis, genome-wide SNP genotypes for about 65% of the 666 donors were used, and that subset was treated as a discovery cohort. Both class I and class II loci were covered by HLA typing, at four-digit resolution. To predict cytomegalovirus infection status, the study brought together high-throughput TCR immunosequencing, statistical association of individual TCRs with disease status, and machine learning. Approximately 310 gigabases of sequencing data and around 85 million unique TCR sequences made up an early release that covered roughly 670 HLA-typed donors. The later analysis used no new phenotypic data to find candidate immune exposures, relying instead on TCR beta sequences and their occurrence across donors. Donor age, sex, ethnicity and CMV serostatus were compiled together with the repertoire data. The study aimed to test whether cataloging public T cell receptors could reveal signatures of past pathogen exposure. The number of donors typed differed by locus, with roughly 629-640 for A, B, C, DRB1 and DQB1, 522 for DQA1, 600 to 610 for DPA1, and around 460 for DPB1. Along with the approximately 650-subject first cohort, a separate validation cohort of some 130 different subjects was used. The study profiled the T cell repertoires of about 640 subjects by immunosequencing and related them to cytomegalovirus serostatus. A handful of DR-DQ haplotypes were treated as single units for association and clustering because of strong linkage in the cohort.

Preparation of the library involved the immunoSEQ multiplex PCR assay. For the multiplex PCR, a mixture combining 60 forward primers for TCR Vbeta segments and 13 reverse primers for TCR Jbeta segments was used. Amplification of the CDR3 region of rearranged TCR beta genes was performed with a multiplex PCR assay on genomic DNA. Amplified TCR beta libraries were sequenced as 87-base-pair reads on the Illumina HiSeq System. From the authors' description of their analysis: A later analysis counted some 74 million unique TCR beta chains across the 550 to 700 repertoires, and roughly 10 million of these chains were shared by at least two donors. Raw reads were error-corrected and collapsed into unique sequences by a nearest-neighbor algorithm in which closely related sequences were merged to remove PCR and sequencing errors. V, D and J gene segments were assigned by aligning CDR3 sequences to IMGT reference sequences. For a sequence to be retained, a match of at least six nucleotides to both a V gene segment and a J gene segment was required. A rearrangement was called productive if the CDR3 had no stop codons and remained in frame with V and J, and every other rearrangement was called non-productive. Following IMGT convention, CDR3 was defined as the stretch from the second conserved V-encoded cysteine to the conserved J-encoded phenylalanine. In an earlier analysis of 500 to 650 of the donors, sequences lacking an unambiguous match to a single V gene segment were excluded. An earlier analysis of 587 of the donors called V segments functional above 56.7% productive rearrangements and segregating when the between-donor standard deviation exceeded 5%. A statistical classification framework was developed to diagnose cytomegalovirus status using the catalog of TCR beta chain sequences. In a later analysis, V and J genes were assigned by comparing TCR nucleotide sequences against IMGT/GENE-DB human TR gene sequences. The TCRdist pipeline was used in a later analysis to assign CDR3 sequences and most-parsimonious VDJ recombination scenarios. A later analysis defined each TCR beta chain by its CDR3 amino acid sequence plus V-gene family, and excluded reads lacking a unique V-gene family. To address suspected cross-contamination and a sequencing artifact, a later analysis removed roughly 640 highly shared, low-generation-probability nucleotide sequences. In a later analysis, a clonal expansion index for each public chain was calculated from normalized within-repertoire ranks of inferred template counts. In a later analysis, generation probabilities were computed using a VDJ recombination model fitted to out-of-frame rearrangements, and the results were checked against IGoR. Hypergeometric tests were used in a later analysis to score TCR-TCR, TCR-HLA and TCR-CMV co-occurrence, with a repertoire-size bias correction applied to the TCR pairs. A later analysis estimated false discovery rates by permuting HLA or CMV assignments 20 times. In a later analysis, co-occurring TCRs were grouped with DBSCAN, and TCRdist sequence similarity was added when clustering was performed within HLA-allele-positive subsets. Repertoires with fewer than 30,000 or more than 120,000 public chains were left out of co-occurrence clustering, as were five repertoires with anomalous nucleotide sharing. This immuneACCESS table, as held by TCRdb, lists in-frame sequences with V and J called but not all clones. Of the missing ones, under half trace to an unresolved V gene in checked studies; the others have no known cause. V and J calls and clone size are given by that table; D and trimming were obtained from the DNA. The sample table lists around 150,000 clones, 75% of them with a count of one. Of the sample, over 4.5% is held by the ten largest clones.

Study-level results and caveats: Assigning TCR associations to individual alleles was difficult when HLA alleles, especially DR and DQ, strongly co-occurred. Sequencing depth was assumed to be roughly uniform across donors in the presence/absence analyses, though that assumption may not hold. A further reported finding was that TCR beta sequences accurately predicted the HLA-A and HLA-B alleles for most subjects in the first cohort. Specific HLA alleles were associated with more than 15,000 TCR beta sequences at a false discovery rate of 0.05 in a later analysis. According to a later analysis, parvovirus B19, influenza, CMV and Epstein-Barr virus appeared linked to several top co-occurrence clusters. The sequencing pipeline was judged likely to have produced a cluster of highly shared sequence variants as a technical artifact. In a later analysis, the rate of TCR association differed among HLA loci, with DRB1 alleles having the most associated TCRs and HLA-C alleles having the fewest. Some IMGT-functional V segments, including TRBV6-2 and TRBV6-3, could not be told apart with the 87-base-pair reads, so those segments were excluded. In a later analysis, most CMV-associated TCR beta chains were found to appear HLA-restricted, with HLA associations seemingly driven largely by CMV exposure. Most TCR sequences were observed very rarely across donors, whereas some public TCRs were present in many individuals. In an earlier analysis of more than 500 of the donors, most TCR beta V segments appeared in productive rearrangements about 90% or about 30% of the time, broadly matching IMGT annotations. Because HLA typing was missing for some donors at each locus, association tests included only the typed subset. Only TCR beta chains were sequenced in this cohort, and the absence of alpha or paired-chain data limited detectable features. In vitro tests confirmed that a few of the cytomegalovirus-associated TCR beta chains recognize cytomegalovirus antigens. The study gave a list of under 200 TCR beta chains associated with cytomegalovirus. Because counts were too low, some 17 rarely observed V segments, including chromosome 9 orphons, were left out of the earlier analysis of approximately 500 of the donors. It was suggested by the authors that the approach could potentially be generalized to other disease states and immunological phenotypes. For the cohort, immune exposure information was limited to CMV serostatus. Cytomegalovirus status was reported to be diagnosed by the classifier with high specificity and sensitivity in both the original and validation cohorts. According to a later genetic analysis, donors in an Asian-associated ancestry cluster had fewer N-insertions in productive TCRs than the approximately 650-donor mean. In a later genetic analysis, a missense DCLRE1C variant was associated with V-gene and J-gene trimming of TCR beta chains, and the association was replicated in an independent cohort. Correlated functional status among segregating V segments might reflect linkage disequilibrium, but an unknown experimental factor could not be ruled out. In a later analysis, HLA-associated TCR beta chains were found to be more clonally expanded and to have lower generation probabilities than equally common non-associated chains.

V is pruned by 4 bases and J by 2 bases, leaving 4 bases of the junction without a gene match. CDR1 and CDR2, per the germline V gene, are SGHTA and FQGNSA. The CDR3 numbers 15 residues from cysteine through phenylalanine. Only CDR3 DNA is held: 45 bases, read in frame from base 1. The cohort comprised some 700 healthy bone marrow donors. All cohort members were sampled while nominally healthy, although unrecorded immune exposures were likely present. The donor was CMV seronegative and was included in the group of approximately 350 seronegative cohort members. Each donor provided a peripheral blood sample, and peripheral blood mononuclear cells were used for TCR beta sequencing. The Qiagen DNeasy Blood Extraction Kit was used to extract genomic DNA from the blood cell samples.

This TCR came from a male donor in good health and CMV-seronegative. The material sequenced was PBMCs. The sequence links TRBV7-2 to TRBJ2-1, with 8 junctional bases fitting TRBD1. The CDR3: CASSSEGQAYNEQFF. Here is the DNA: TGTGCCAGCAGCTCCGAGGGACAGGCCTACAATGAGCAGTTCTTC.